This record looks at one TCR beta chain sequence and its context. Different DNA sequences within this sample yield the same CDR3. The CDR3 has 14 amino acids. The V and J ends lost 1 base and 3 bases respectively, with 9 bases between them. Germline V gene data show CDR1 as SGHVS and CDR2 as FQNEAQ. The data belong to a study of shared clonotypes between healthy human individuals. The table came from immunoSEQ multiplex PCR; TCRdb's copy has only in-frame clones and leaves some out. This sample has some 2,000,000 clones; just under 95% occur once, and the top ten carry more than 0.95%. Naive CD8 isolation took CD45RO-negative cells positively selected for CCR7 and excluded terminally differentiated effector memory CD45RA+ cells. Donors comprised healthy HIV-negative adults lacking recent acute infections or vaccinations.

This receptor was taken from a man aged 18 to 35 in good health. The J gene is TRBJ2-5, the V gene TRBV7-8, with a tentative D call TRBD2 (6 bases). The sequenced material came from naive CD8+ T cells sorted from blood. DNA of the CDR3: TGTGCCAGCAGCTTAGAGTGGGGGGAAGAGACCCAGTACTTC. This encodes CASSLEWGEETQYF. Combining the CDR3 with reference TRBV7-8 and TRBJ2-5 gives the whole variable domain GAGVSQSPRYKVAKRGQDVALRCDPISGHVSLFWYQQALGQGPEFLTYFQNEAQLDKSGLPSDRFFAERPEGSVSTLKIQRTQQEDSAVYLCASSLEWGEETQYFGPGTRLLVL.